The next 7 T cell receptor beta chains were all read from a single sample in a study of T cell clonotyping in hematopoietic cell transplantation (dated by TCRdb to about 2021). The library relied on the immunoSEQ multiplex PCR assay. TCRdb retrieved this table from immuneACCESS and kept in-frame rearrangements only. Not all clones are present; in checked studies, unresolved V genes account for under half, and no reason is known for the remainder. A total of about 7,100 clones appear in this sample, 88% of them only once. Of the sample, about 7.1% is held by the ten largest clones. The sample's time point label is to be understood as: recipient sample about 28 days before transplant, after cytoreduction. The material sequenced was peripheral blood mononuclear cells, taken before stem cell transplant. These TCRs come from a man aged 55 to 70 with acute myeloid leukemia. Some clones in this sample may be carry-over from other donors' samples.

This chain connects TRBV29-1 to TRBJ2-7; D tentatively reads TRBD1 or TRBD2 (5 bases each). The germline V gene has CDR1 SQVTM and CDR2 ANQGSEA. The CDR3 is 14 residues long. V was clipped by 2 bases and J by 0 bases, with 11 bases between them. The CDR3 sequence: CSVETGTDSYEQYF. DNA of the CDR3: TGCAGCGTTGAAACCGGGACGGACTCCTACGAGCAGTACTTC.

The rearrangement joins TRBV9 to TRBJ2-3; 10 nucleotides align to TRBD2. The junction had 8 bases not matched to a gene; V was cut back by 4 bases and J by 3 bases. Germline V gene sequence: CDR1 SGDLS, CDR2 YYNGEE. This CDR3 has 16 residues. Here the CDR3 reads CASSPQLAGGTDTQYF. In DNA form, the CDR3 reads TGTGCCAGCAGCCCCCAGTTAGCGGGAGGAACAGATACGCAGTATTTT.

In its sample, this clone was seen once. V and J are TRBV5-1 and TRBJ2-3; perhaps TRBD1 as D (6 bases). V dropped 4 bases and J dropped 1 base, with 19 bases sitting between them. CDR3 length equals 17 residues. Germline CDR1 SGHRS, CDR2 YFSETQ. The CDR3 coding sequence is TGCGCCAGCAGCCGAGGACAGACAGGTTGGGGCACAGATACGCAGTATTTT. Amino acid sequence: CASSRGQTGWGTDTQYF.

The rearrangement joins TRBV11-2 to TRBJ2-3; 14 bases are a match to TRBD2. There are 16 residues in the CDR3. Germline CDR1 SGHAT, CDR2 FQNNGV. V was clipped by 5 bases and J by 6 bases; unmatched bases: 7. The CDR3 here is CASSPSGLAGVDTQYF. The CDR3 DNA sequence: TGTGCCAGCAGCCCTTCGGGACTAGCGGGGGTGGATACGCAGTATTTT.

The rearrangement joins TRBV19 to TRBJ1-1; 7 bases match TRBD1. This CDR3 comprises 14 residues. CDR1 and CDR2 (germline): LNHDA, SQIVND (reference sequence). The junction had 8 bases not matched to a gene; V was cut back by 5 bases and J by 5 bases. The CDR3 sequence: CASSLGQGGTEAFF. The CDR3 DNA is TGTGCCAGTAGTTTAGGCCAGGGGGGTACTGAAGCTTTCTTT. Variable domain in full (rest from reference TRBV19 and TRBJ1-1): DGGITQSPKYLFRKEGQNVTLSCEQNLNHDAMYWYRQDPGQGLRLIYYSQIVNDFQKGDIAEGYSVSREKKESFPLTVTSAQKNPTAFYLCASSLGQGGTEAFFGQGTRLTVV.

V gene TRBV5-6 combines with J gene TRBJ2-3, with D possibly being TRBD1 (6 bases). CDR1 is SGHDT and CDR2 is YYEEEE in the germline V gene. CDR3 length equals 17 residues. Trimming removed 0 bases at V and 6 bases at J, with 20 bases between. The CDR3 nucleotides read TGTGCCAGCAGCTTGGAAATACTGGGGGCTCGCGGGGATACGCAGTATTTT. Protein: CASSLEILGARGDTQYF.

V usage is TRBV6-6 and J usage is TRBJ1-3; D call uncertain. Trimming stripped 6 bases from V and 9 bases from J, with 15 bases between. This CDR3 region has 13 residues. Germline CDR1 MNHNY, CDR2 SVGAGI (reference sequence). In nucleotides, the CDR3 is TGTGCCAGCAGACGGGATACCGAGACCACCATATATTTT. Protein sequence: CASRRDTETTIYF.